The following is a T cell receptor beta chain sequence with its context. This entry is derived from a study of shared T cell receptors in the human thymus. Profiling relied on immunoSEQ multiplex PCR, and the TCRdb table lists in-frame clones only, not all of them. The table lists hundreds of thousands of clones, 70% to 90% of them singletons. Germline V gives CDR1 MDHEN, CDR2 SYDVKM. V lost 6 bases and J 2 bases, leaving 14 bases between the germline ends. The CDR3 is 15 amino acids. The same specimen was also included in a second study, on human thymus T cells. That study reports: It looked as if thymic and blood repertoires used V and J genes in a biased way.

Source material: thymocytes. The V gene is TRBV28, the J gene TRBJ1-5; the D gene is possibly TRBD1 (6 bases). The receptor was isolated from a boy in the first two years of life with a congenital heart defect. The CDR3 protein is CASRTRGFGNQPQHF. The CDR3 region has the DNA TGTGCCAGCAGGACCAGGGGATTTGGCAATCAGCCCCAGCATTTT.